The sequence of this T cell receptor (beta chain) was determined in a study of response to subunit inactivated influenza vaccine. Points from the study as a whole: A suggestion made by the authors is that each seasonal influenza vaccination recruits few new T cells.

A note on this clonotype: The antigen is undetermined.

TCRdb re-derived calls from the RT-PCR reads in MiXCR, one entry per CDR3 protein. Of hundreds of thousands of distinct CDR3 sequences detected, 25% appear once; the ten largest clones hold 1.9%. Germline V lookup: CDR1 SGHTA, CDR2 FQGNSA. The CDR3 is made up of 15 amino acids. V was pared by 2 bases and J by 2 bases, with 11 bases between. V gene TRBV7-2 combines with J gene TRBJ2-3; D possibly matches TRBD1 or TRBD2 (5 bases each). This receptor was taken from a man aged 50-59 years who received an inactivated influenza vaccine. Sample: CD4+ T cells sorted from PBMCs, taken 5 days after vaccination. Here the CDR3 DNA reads TGTGCCAGCAGCTTAAAACCAGGGACCACAGATACGCAGTATTTT. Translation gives CASSLKPGTTDTQYF.